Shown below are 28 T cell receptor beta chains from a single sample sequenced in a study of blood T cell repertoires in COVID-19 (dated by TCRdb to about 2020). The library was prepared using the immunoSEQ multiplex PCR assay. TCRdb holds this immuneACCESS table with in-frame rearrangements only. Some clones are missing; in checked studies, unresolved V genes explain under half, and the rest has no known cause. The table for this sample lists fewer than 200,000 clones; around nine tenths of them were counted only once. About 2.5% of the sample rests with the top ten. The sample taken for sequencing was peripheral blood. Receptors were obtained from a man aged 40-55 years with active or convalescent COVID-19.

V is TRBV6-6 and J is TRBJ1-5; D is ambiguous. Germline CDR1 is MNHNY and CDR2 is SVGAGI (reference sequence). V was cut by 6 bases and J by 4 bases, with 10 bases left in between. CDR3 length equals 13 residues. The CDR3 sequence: CASRGRDNQPQHF. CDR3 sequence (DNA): TGTGCCAGCAGAGGACGGGATAATCAGCCCCAGCATTTT.

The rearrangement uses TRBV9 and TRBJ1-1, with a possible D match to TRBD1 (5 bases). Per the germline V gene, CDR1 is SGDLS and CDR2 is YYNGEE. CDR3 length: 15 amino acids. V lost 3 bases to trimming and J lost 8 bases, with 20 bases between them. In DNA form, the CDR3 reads TGTGCCAGCAGCGGGACTGGGGGGGTAGGATCGGAAGCTTTCTTT. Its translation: CASSGTGGVGSEAFF.

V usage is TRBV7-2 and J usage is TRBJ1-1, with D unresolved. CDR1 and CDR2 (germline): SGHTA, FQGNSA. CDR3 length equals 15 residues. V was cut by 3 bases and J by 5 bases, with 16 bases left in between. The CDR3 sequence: CASSFDGLSGTEAFF. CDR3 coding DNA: TGTGCCAGCAGCTTTGATGGGTTAAGCGGAACTGAAGCTTTCTTT.

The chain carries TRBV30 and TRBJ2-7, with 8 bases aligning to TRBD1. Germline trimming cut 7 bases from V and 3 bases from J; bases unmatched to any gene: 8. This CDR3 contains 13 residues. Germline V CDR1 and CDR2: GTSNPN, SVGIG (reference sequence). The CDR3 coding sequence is TGTGCCTACAAGACAGGGGCGGGCTACGAGCAGTACTTC. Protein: CAYKTGAGYEQYF.

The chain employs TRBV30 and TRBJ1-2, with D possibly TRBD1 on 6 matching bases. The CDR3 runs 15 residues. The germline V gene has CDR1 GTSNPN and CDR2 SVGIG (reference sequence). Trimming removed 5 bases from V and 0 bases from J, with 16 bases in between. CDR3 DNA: TGTGCCTGGGGAACTTGGGACAAAGCTAACTATGGCTACACCTTC. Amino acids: CAWGTWDKANYGYTF.

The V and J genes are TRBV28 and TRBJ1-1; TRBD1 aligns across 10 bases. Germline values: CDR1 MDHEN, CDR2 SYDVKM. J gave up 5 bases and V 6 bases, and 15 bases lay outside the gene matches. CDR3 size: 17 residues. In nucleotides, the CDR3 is TGTGCCAGCAGCTCACGTGAACCGGGACAGGGGTATACTGAAGCTTTCTTT. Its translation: CASSSREPGQGYTEAFF.

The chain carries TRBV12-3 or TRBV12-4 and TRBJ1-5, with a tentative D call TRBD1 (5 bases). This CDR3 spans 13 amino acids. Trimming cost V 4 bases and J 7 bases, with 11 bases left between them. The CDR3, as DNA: TGTGCCAGCAGTTATTCGAAGGGGCAGCCCCAGCATTTT. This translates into CASSYSKGQPQHF.

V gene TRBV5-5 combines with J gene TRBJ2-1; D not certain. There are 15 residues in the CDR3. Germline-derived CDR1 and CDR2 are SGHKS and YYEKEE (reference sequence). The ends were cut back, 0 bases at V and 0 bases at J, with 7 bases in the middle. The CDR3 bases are TGTGCCAGCAGCTTGGGTGGCCCCTCCTACAATGAGCAGTTCTTC. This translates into CASSLGGPSYNEQFF.

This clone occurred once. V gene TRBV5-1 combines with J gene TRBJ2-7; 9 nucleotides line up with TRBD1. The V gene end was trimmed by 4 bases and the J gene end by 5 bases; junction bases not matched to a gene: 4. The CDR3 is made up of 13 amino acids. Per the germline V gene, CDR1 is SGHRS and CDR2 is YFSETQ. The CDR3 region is CASSTGQGDEQYF. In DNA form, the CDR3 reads TGCGCCAGCAGCACGGGACAGGGTGACGAGCAGTACTTC.

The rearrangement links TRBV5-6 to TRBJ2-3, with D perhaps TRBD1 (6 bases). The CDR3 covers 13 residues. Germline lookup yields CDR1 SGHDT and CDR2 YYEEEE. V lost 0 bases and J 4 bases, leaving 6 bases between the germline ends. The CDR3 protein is CASSLGGPDTQYF. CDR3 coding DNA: TGTGCCAGCAGCTTGGGGGGGCCAGATACGCAGTATTTT.

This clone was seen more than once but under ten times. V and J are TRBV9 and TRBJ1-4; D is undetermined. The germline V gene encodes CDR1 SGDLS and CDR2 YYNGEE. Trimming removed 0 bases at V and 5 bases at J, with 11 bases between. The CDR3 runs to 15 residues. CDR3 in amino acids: CASSVDQVENEKLFF. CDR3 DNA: TGTGCCAGCAGCGTAGATCAGGTCGAAAATGAAAAACTGTTTTTT.

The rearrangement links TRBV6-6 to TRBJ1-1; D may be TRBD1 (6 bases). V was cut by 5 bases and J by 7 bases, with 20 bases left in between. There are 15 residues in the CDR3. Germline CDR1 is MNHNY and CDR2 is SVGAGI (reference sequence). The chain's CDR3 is CASSSGGPAISEAFF. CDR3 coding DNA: TGTGCCAGCAGTAGCGGGGGGCCGGCGATTAGTGAAGCTTTCTTT.

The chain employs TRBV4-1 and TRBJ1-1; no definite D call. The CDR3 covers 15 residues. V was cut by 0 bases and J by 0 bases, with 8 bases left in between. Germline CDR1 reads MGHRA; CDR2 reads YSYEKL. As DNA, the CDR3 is TGCGCCAGCAGCCAAGAAGCGCAGATGAACACTGAAGCTTTCTTT. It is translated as CASSQEAQMNTEAFF.

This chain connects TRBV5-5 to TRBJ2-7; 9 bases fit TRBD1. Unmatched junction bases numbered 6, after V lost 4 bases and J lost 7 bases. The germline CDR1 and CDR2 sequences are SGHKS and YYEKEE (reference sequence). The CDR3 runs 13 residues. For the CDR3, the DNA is TGTGCCAGCAGCATCTCCGGGACAGGGGAGCAGTACTTC. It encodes CASSISGTGEQYF.

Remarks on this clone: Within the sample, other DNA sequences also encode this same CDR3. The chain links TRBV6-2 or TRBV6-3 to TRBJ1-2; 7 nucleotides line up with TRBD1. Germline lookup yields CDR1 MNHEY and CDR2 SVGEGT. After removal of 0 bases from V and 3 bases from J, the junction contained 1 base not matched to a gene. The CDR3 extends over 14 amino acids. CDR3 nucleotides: TGTGCCAGCAGTTACTCAGGACAGGACTATGGCTACACCTTC. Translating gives CASSYSGQDYGYTF.

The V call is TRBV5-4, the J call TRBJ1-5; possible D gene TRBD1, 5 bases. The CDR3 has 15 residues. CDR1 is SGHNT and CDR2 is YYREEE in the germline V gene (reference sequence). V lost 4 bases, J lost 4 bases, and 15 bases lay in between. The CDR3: CASSEGGDQNQPQHF. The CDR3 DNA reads TGTGCCAGCAGCGAAGGAGGGGACCAAAATCAGCCCCAGCATTTT. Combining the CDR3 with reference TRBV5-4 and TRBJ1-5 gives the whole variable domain ETGVTQSPTHLIKTRGQQVTLRCSSQSGHNTVSWYQQALGQGPQFIFQYYREEENGRGNFPPRFSGLQFPNYSSELNVNALELDDSALYLCASSEGGDQNQPQHFGDGTRLSIL.

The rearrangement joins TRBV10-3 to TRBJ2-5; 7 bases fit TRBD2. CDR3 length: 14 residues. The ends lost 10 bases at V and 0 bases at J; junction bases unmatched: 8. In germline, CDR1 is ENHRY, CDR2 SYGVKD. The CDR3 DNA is TGTGCCACCACCGGCGGGGGTCACCAAGAGACCCAGTACTTC. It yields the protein CATTGGGHQETQYF.

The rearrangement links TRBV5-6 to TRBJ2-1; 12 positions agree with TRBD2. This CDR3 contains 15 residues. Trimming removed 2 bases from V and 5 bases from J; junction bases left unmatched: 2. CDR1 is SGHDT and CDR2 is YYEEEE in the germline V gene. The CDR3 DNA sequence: TGTGCCAGCAGCTTAGGACTAGCGGGGAACAATGAGCAGTTCTTC. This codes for CASSLGLAGNNEQFF. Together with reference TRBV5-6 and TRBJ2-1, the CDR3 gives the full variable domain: DAGVTQSPTHLIKTRGQQVTLRCSPKSGHDTVSWYQQALGQGPQFIFQYYEEEERQRGNFPDRFSGHQFPNYSSELNVNALLLGDSALYLCASSLGLAGNNEQFFGPGTRLTVL.

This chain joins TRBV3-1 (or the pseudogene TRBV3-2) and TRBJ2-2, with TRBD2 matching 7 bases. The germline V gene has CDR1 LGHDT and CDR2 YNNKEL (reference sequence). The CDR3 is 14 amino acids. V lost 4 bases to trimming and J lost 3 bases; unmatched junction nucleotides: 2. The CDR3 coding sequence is TGTGCCAGCAGCCCGGGACTACACACCGGGGAGCTGTTTTTT. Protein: CASSPGLHTGELFF.

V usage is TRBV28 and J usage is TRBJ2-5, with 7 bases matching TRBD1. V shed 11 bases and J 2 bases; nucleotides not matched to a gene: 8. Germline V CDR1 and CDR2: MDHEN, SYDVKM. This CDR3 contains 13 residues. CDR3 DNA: TGTGCCGGCTCGACACAGGGGCAAGAGACCCAGTACTTC. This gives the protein CAGSTQGQETQYF. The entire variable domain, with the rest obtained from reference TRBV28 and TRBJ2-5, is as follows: DVKVTQSSRYLVKRTGEKVFLECVQDMDHENMFWYRQDPGLGLRLIYFSYDVKMKEKGDIPEGYSVSREKKERFSLILESASTNQTSMYLCAGSTQGQETQYFGPGTRLLVL.

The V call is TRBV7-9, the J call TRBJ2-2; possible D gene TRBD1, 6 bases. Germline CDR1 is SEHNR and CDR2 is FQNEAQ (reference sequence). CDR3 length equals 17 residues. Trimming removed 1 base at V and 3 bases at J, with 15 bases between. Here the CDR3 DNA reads TGTGCCAGCAGCTTAGTGCTGCAGGCAGGGGACACCGGGGAGCTGTTTTTT. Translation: CASSLVLQAGDTGELFF.

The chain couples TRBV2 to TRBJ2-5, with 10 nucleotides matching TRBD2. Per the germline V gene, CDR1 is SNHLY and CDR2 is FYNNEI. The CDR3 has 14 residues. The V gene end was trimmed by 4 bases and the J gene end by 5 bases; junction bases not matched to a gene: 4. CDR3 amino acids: CASSGLAGGETQYF. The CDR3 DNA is TGTGCCAGCAGTGGACTAGCGGGTGGGGAGACCCAGTACTTC. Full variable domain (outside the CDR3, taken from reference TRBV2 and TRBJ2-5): EPEVTQTPSHQVTQMGQEVILRCVPISNHLYFYWYRQILGQKVEFLVSFYNNEISEKSEIFDDQFSVERPDGSNFTLKIRSTKLEDSAMYFCASSGLAGGETQYFGPGTRLLVL.

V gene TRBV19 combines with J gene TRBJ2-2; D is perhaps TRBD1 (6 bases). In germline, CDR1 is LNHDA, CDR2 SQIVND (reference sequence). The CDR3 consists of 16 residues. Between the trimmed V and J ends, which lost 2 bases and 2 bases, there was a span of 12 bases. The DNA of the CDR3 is TGTGCCAGTAGTATAACCCCGGGACACAACACCGGGGAGCTGTTTTTT. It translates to CASSITPGHNTGELFF.

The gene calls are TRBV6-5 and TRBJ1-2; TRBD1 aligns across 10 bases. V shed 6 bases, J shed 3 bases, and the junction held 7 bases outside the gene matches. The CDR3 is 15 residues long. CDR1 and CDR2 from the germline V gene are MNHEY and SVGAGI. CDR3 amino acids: CASSPTGQGDYGYTF. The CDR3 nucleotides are TGTGCCAGCAGCCCCACCGGACAGGGGGACTATGGCTACACCTTC.

DNA for the CDR3: TGTGCCAGTAGTCTAGCGGGGGCAGATACGCAGTATTTT. Residues: CASSLAGADTQYF. The chain recombines TRBV19 with TRBJ2-3; 10 nucleotides line up with TRBD2. Germline assignment: CDR1 LNHDA and CDR2 SQIVND (reference sequence). This CDR3 is built from 13 residues. J gave up 4 bases and V 5 bases, and 0 bases lay outside the gene matches.

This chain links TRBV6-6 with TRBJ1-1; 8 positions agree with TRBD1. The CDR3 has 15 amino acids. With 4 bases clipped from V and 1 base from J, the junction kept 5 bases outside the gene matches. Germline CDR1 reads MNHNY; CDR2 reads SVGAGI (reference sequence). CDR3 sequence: CASSSTGVTNTEAFF. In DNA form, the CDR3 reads TGTGCCAGCAGTTCGACAGGGGTGACGAACACTGAAGCTTTCTTT.

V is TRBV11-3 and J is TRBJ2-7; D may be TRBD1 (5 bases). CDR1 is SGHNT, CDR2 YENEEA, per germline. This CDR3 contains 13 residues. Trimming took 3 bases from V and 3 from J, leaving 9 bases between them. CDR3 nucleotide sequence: TGTGCCAGCAGCTTTAAGGGGAACTACGAGCAGTACTTC. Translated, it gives CASSFKGNYEQYF.

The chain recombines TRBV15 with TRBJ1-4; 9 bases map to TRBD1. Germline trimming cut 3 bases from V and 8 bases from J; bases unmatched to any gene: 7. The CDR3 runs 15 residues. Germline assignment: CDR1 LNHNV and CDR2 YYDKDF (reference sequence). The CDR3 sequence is CATSRSGTGREKLFF. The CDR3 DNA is TGTGCCACCAGCAGGTCCGGGACAGGGCGGGAAAAACTGTTTTTT.